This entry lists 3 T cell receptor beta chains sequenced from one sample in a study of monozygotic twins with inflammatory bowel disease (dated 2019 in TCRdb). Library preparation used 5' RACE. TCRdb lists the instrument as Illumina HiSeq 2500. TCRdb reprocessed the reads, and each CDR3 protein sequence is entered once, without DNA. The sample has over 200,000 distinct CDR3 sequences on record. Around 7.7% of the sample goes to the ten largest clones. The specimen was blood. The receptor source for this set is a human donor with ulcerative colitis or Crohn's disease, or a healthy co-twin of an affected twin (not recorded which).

CDR3 amino acids: CASSPLGGRFYEQYF. This chain uses TRBV6-1 with TRBJ2-7; the D call from TCRdb, TRBD2, cannot be confirmed without DNA. CDR1 is MNHNS, CDR2 SASEGT, per germline. The CDR3 length is 15 residues.

CDR3: CASSLKLDQPQHF. V gene TRBV11-2 combines with J gene TRBJ1-5. The CDR3 consists of 13 residues. Germline CDR1 is SGHAT and CDR2 is FQNNGV.

The CDR3 sequence is CAISESNSNYGYTF. V usage is TRBV10-3 and J usage is TRBJ1-2. Looked up from germline, CDR1 is ENHRY and CDR2 is SYGVKD. This CDR3 region has 14 residues.